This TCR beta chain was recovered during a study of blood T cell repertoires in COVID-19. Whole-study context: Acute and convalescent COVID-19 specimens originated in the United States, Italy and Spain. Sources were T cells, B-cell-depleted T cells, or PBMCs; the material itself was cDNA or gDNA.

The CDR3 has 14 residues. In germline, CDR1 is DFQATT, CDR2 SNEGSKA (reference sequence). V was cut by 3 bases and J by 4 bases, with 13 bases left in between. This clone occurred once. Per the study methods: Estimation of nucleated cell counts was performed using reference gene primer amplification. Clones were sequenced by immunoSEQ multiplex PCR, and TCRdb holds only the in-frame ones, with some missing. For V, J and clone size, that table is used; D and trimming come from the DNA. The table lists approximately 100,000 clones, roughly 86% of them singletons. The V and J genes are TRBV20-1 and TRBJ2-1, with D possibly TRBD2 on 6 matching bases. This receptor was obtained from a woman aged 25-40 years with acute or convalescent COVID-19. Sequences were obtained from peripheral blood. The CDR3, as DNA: TGCAGTGCTAGTGTCCGACTAGTTTACAATGAGCAGTTCTTC. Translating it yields CSASVRLVYNEQFF.